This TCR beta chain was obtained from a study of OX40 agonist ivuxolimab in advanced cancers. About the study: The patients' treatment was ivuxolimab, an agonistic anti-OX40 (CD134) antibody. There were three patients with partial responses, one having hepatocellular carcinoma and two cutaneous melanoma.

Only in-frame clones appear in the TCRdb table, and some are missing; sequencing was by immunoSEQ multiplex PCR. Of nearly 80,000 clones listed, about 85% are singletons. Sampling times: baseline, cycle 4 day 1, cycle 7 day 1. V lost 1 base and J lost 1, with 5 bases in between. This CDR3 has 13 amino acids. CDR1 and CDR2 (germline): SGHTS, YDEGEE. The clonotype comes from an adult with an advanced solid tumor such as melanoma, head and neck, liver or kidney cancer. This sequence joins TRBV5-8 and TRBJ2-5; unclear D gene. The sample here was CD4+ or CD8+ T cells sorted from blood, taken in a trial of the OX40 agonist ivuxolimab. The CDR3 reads CASSLRIQETQYF. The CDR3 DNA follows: TGTGCCAGCAGCTTGCGTATCCAAGAGACCCAGTACTTC.